The sequence of this T cell receptor (beta chain) was determined in a study of technical replicates of blood from a handful of donors. Only in-frame clones appear in the TCRdb table, and some are missing; sequencing was by immunoSEQ multiplex PCR. This table holds tens of thousands of clones, around 97% found once. The J segment lost 1 base and the V segment lost 3 bases, leaving 9 bases of the junction unmatched. Germline CDR1 reads SGHNT; CDR2 reads YYREEE (reference sequence). The CDR3 totals 16 residues. V and J are TRBV5-4 and TRBJ2-7; 8 nucleotides align to TRBD2. Source material: T cells isolated from PBMCs. The receptor comes from a human donor in good health. CDR3 DNA: TGTGCCAGCAGCTCCGCCGGTGGGACTAGTTCCTACGAGCAGTACTTC. This gives the protein CASSSAGGTSSYEQYF.